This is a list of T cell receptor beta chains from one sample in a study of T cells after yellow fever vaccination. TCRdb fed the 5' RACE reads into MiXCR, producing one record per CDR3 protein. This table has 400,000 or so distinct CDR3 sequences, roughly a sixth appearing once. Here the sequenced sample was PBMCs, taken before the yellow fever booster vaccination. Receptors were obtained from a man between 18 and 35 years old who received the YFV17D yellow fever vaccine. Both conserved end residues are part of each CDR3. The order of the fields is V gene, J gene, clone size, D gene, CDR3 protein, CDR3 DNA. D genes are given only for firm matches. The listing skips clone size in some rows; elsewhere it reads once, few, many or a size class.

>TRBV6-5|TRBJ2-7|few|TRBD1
CASSSVGGGWYEQYF
TGTGCCAGCAGTTCCGTAGGGGGCGGGTGGTACGAGCAGTACTTC
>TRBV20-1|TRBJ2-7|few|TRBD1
CSATGDYEQYF
TGCAGTGCCACAGGGGACTACGAGCAGTACTTC
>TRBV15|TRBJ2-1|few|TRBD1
CATSRARDRGRNEQFF
TGTGCCACCAGCAGAGCCCGGGACAGAGGTAGGAATGAGCAGTTCTTC
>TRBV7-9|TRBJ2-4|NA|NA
CASSLFRSRDDIQYF
TGTGCCAGCAGCTTATTCCGGAGCAGGGACGACATTCAGTACTTC
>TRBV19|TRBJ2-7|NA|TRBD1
CASSGTVSYEQYF
TGTGCCAGTAGTGGGACAGTCTCCTACGAGCAGTACTTC
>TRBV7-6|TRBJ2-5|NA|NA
CASSPRPGLAPQETQYF
TGTGCCAGCAGCCCCCGGCCGGGACTTGCCCCTCAAGAGACCCAGTACTTC
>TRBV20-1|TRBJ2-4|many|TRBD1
CSARPGQGVNIQYF
TGCAGTGCTAGGCCAGGACAGGGGGTCAACATTCAGTACTTC
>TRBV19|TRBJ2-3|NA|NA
CASSMQGTGSTDTQYF
TGTGCCAGTAGTATGCAGGGCACAGGAAGCACAGATACGCAGTATTTT
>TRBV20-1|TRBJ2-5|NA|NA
CSARDGLNPETQYF
TGCAGTGCTAGAGACGGGCTCAACCCGGAGACCCAGTACTTC
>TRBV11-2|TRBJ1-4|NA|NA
CASSLGITTNEKLFF
TGTGCCAGCAGCTTAGGGATAACAACTAATGAAAAACTGTTTTTT
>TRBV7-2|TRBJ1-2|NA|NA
CASSLTQSGYTF
TGTGCCAGCAGCCTGACCCAAAGTGGCTACACCTTC
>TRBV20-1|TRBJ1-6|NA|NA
CSARDGRVRSNSPLHF
TGCAGTGCTAGAGATGGAAGGGTAAGAAGCAATTCACCCCTCCACTTT
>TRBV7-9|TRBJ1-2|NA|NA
CASSLAGRTSGYTF
TGTGCCAGCAGCTTAGCGGGGCGCACCAGCGGCTACACCTTC
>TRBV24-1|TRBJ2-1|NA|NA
CATMGSSYNEQFF
TGTGCCACCATGGGTAGCTCCTACAATGAGCAGTTCTTC
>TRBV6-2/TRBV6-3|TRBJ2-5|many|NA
CASSYPFGLLEETQYF
TGTGCCAGCAGTTACCCTTTCGGCCTCTTGGAGGAGACCCAGTACTTC
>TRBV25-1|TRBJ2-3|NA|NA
CASTFIGVFIWTDTQYF
TGTGCCAGCACCTTTATCGGGGTCTTCATTTGGACAGATACGCAGTATTTT
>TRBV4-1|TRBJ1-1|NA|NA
CASSQDSRVVNTEAFF
TGCGCCAGCAGCCAAGATTCGCGGGTAGTAAACACTGAAGCTTTCTTT
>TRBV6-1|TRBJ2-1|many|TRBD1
CASIVNPGGGRYNEQFF
TGTGCCAGCATTGTGAACCCAGGGGGCGGCCGCTACAATGAGCAGTTCTTC
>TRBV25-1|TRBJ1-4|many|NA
CASSESKGGEKLFF
TGTGCCAGCAGTGAATCAAAGGGAGGGGAAAAACTGTTTTTT
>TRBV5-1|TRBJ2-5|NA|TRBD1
CASSSRGLPQETQYF
TGCGCCAGCAGCTCTAGGGGGCTTCCACAAGAGACCCAGTACTTC
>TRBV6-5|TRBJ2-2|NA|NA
CASSRDPTGELFF
TGTGCCAGCAGCCGAGATCCCACCGGGGAGCTGTTTTTT
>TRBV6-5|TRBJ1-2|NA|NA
CASKLLVDRGPKNYGCTF
TGTGCCAGCAAATTACTCGTCGACCGGGGGCCGAAGAACTATGGCTGCACCTTC